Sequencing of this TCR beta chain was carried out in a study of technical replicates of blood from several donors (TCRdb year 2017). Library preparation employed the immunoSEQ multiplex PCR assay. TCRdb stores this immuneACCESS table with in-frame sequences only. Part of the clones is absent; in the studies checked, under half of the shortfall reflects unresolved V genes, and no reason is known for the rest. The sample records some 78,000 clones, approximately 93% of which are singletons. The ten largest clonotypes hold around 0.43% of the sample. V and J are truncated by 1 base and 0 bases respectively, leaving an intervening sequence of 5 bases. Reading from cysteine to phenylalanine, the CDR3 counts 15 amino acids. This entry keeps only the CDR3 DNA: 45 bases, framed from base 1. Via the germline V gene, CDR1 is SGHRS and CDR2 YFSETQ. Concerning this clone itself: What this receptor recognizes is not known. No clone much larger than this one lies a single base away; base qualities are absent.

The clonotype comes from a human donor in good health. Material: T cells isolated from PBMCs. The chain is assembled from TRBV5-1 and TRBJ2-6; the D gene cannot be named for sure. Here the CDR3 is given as CASSLINSGANVLTF. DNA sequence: TGCGCCAGCAGCTTGATTAACTCTGGGGCCAACGTCCTGACTTTC. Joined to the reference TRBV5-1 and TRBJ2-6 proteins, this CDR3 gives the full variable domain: KAGVTQTPRYLIKTRGQQVTLSCSPISGHRSVSWYQQTPGQGLQFLFEYFSETQRNKGNFPGRFSGRQFSNSRSEMNVSTLELGDSALYLCASSLINSGANVLTFGAGSRLTVL.